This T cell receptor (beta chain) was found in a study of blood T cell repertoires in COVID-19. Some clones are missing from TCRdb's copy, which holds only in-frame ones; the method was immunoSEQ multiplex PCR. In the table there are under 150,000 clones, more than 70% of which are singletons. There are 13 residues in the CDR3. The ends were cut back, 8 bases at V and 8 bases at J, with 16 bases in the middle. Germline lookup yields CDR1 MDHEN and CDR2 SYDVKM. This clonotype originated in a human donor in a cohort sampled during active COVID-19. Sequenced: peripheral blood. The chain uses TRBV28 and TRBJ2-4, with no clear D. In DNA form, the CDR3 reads TGTGCCAGCCTAAAACCCCGTTTGCACATTCAGTACTTC. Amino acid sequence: CASLKPRLHIQYF.